The clone carrying this TCR beta chain was seen only a few times. Gene names and germline refer to mouse. The read ends 4 residues before the CDR3 terminus; that terminus is restored from the germline J gene. The data originate from a study of CD8+ T cells in alopecia areata. V was shortened by 2 bases and J by 3 bases, with 11 bases between the two germline ends. Germline V CDR1 and CDR2: FNHDT, SITEND (reference sequence). This CDR3 has 14 amino acids. Extracted RNA was reverse transcribed, and the resulting cDNA served as sequencing template. Clones were sequenced by immunoSEQ multiplex PCR, and TCRdb holds only the in-frame ones, with some missing. The repertoire has some 120,000 clones, none seen only once; the ten largest take less than 20%.

The sample comprised lesional skin. This clonotype originated in a C3H/HeJ mouse with alopecia areata. As its MHC haplotype, the strain has H2-k. The chain uses TRBV19 and TRBJ1-1, with a possible D match to TRBD1 (6 bases). CDR3 in amino acids: CASSIQGRDTEVFF. The CDR3 DNA, read in part, is TGTGCCAGCAGTATCCAGGGGCGCGACACA.